This T cell receptor beta chain was recovered during a study of T-cell reconstitution after alpha-beta-depleted transplantation in children. Broader study findings: Recipient T cells and thymic progenitors that survived gave rise to the high TCRbeta diversity observed at day 60 in some patients. After transplant, at about two months, alpha-beta T cells were reportedly derived from several hundred expanded graft clones.

CDR1 is KGHSH, CDR2 LQKENI, per germline. The CDR3 extends over 15 amino acids. V gave up 6 bases and J gave up 4 bases, with 16 bases separating them. During its preparation, the TCRbeta library received unique molecular identifiers. TCRdb fed the PCR reads into MiXCR, producing one record per CDR3 protein. Altogether about 640,000 distinct CDR3 sequences are present, 10% to 15% being singletons, with the ten largest covering about 2.2%. The table lists this clonotype with a few counts. Antigen specificity is unknown. The clonotype was recovered from a male patient between 10 and 17 years old who had a stem cell transplant for acute myeloid leukemia, so the T cells may come from the graft donor. This chain uses TRBV18 with TRBJ1-5; D remains ambiguous. The sample here was PBMCs, mostly from graft donor cells, taken 360 days after TCRalphabeta/CD19-depleted stem cell transplant. The DNA for the CDR3 is TGTGCCAGCTCTCACCAAGGGTTTCCGAATCAGCCCCAGCATTTT. Its translation is CASSHQGFPNQPQHF.